This entry lists 23 T cell receptor beta chains sequenced from one sample in a study of cytomegalovirus exposure and HLA in healthy donors. Primers included in the PCR were 60 Vbeta and 13 Jbeta primers. Some clones are missing from TCRdb's copy, which holds only in-frame ones; the method was immunoSEQ multiplex PCR. Of about 67,000 clones in the sample, around 89% are singletons; the top ten hold about 12%. The sample taken for sequencing was PBMCs. The receptors here all came from a woman in her twenties or thirties in good health and CMV-seropositive.

The chain recombines TRBV5-1 with TRBJ2-5; 9 bases fit TRBD2. This CDR3 is 17 amino acids long. The V and J ends lost 0 bases and 2 bases, in that order; junction bases with no gene match: 8. Germline V gene sequence: CDR1 SGHRS, CDR2 YFSETQ. CDR3 sequence: CASSLEVLAGGQETQYF. The CDR3 DNA sequence: TGCGCCAGCAGCTTGGAGGTACTAGCGGGTGGACAAGAGACCCAGTACTTC.

The CDR3 loop is CASRLTGGGNEKLFF. Here the CDR3 DNA reads TGTGCCAGTAGGCTGACAGGGGGAGGGAATGAAAAACTGTTTTTT. This sequence joins TRBV19 and TRBJ1-4; 9 bases map to TRBD1. After removal of 6 bases from V and 5 bases from J, the junction contained 7 bases not matched to a gene. Looked up from germline, CDR1 is LNHDA and CDR2 is SQIVND (reference sequence). The CDR3 contains 15 residues.

This chain uses TRBV6-4 with TRBJ2-2; no firm D call. Germline V lookup: CDR1 MRHNA, CDR2 SNTAGT. Trimming stripped 0 bases from V and 6 bases from J, with 5 bases between. The CDR3 runs to 13 residues. In DNA, the CDR3 is TGTGCCAGCAGTGACTCTAGCTCCGGGGAGCTGTTTTTT. Translated: CASSDSSSGELFF.

The chain employs TRBV11-2 and TRBJ2-3; D uncertain. Trimming left V 8 bases short and J 6 bases short, with 18 bases between. CDR1 and CDR2 (germline): SGHAT, FQNNGV. CDR3 length equals 14 residues. The CDR3 DNA sequence: TGTGCCAGCGGATACAGAACCTCACTGGATACGCAGTATTTT. Protein sequence: CASGYRTSLDTQYF.

The CDR3 DNA reads as TGTGCCAGCAGTGTACTCTGGATTACTAGCGCCCTCTCCTACAATGAGCAGTTCTTC. This translates into CASSVLWITSALSYNEQFF. This chain uses TRBV6-1 with TRBJ2-1, with TRBD2 identical over 7 bases. The CDR3 covers 19 residues. J lost 0 bases, V lost 4 bases, and 15 bases had no gene match. The germline gives CDR1 MNHNS, CDR2 SASEGT.

The CDR3 coding sequence is TGTGCCATCAGTCTGACAGAGAGCATGGACGAGCAGTACTTC. Its protein product is CAISLTESMDEQYF. V gene TRBV10-3 combines with J gene TRBJ2-7, with a tentative D call TRBD1 (5 bases). The CDR3 covers 14 residues. Deletions cut 5 bases from V and 5 bases from J, with 16 bases between. The germline CDR1 and CDR2 sequences are ENHRY and SYGVKD.

The chain has TRBV5-5 and TRBJ1-2, with 12 bases identical to TRBD1. CDR1 is SGHKS, CDR2 YYEKEE, per germline (reference sequence). This CDR3 spans 15 amino acids. Trimming cost V 0 bases and J 8 bases; bases outside gene matches: 5. The DNA for the CDR3 is TGTGCCAGCAGCTTGGGGGACAGGGGGCTGGAAGGCTACACCTTC. Its protein product is CASSLGDRGLEGYTF.

The chain is built from TRBV14 and TRBJ1-2; 7 bases are a match to TRBD1. V dropped 1 base and J dropped 4; count of bases not matched to a gene: 0. CDR3 size: 13 residues. From germline, CDR1 is SGHDN and CDR2 FVKESK. For the CDR3, the DNA is TGTGCCAGCAGCCAAGGACAGGGCTATGGCTACACCTTC. Its protein product is CASSQGQGYGYTF.

The V and J genes are TRBV9 and TRBJ2-7; D is possibly TRBD1 (6 bases). The germline V and J ends were trimmed by 8 bases and 2 bases, with 20 bases remaining between them. CDR3 length: 15 amino acids. The germline gives CDR1 SGDLS, CDR2 YYNGEE. CDR3 in DNA: TGTGCCAGTTCCAAAGACCGGGACAAAGCCTACGAGCAGTACTTC. It yields the protein CASSKDRDKAYEQYF.

This clone was observed once. This rearrangement joins TRBV5-1 to TRBJ2-1, with 10 bases that match TRBD2. V lost 3 bases and J lost 0; bases outside the gene matches: 3. This CDR3 comprises 16 residues. Germline V gene data show CDR1 as SGHRS and CDR2 as YFSETQ. This chain's CDR3 is CASSSIAGGSYNEQFF. The CDR3 bases are TGCGCCAGCAGCTCCATAGCGGGGGGCTCCTACAATGAGCAGTTCTTC. The entire variable domain, with the rest obtained from reference TRBV5-1 and TRBJ2-1, is as follows: KAGVTQTPRYLIKTRGQQVTLSCSPISGHRSVSWYQQTPGQGLQFLFEYFSETQRNKGNFPGRFSGRQFSNSRSEMNVSTLELGDSALYLCASSSIAGGSYNEQFFGPGTRLTVL.

CDR3 residues: CASSTGHATLLAKNIQYF. The CDR3 DNA reads TGTGCCAGCTCAACGGGACACGCAACCCTCCTAGCCAAAAACATTCAGTACTTC. This rearrangement joins TRBV18 to TRBJ2-4; tentatively, D is TRBD1 (6 bases). Germline V CDR1 and CDR2: KGHSH, LQKENI. Trimming removed 5 bases from V and 0 bases from J, with 20 bases in between. The length of the CDR3 is 18 residues.

The V call is TRBV29-1, the J call TRBJ2-2, with TRBD1 matching 7 bases. The CDR3 contains 14 residues. After removal of 6 bases from V and 2 bases from J, the junction contained 6 bases not matched to a gene. Germline lookup yields CDR1 SQVTM and CDR2 ANQGSEA. CDR3 sequence (DNA): TGCAGCGTGGGACAGCGGCCTAACACCGGGGAGCTGTTTTTT. As protein: CSVGQRPNTGELFF.

This clone was detected once. The chain employs TRBV19 and TRBJ2-5; TRBD2 matches at 8 bases. V was pared by 1 base and J by 4 bases, with 2 bases of the junction left unmatched. Germline assignment: CDR1 LNHDA and CDR2 SQIVND (reference sequence). There are 14 residues in the CDR3. The CDR3 sequence is CASSIVAGGETQYF. DNA for the CDR3: TGTGCCAGTAGTATAGTGGCGGGAGGAGAGACCCAGTACTTC.

This clone was seen once. Other DNA sequences in this specimen translate into the identical CDR3. The rearrangement links TRBV7-6 to TRBJ2-1; 11 positions agree with TRBD2. V was clipped by 5 bases and J by 6 bases; unmatched bases: 6. The CDR3 has 15 amino acids. The germline CDR1 and CDR2 sequences are SGHVS and FNYEAQ. In DNA form, the CDR3 reads TGTGCCAGCAGCCGTACTAGCGGGAGAAGCAATGAGCAGTTCTTC. Protein: CASSRTSGRSNEQFF.

This clone was seen a few times. The J gene is TRBJ1-5, the V gene TRBV7-9; 9 nucleotides line up with TRBD1. Per germline, CDR1 SEHNR and CDR2 FQNEAQ (reference sequence). The CDR3 is 17 amino acids. J gave up 3 bases and V 4 bases, and 10 bases lay outside the gene matches. CDR3 sequence reads: CASSYSGQGLLNQPQHF. The CDR3 DNA follows: TGTGCCAGCAGCTACTCGGGACAGGGACTTCTCAATCAGCCCCAGCATTTT.

The chain recombines TRBV28 with TRBJ2-7; D is uncertain. Germline loops: CDR1 MDHEN, CDR2 SYDVKM. V was cut by 4 bases and J by 3 bases, with 19 bases left in between. The CDR3 extends over 16 amino acids. The CDR3 nucleotides are TGTGCCAGCAGTTCAATGCTACGTGGTCGGTTCTACGAGCAGTACTTC. Residues: CASSSMLRGRFYEQYF.

The chain recombines TRBV2 with TRBJ2-7; 11 bases are shared with TRBD2. The CDR3 is 16 residues long. The germline gives CDR1 SNHLY, CDR2 FYNNEI. J gave up 3 bases and V 8 bases, and 12 bases lay outside the gene matches. CDR3 amino acids: CASVPTSGIKHYEQYF. For the CDR3, the DNA is TGTGCCAGCGTCCCGACTAGCGGGATAAAACACTACGAGCAGTACTTC. The variable domain in full, with the rest retrieved from reference TRBV2 and TRBJ2-7, is EPEVTQTPSHQVTQMGQEVILRCVPISNHLYFYWYRQILGQKVEFLVSFYNNEISEKSEIFDDQFSVERPDGSNFTLKIRSTKLEDSAMYFCASVPTSGIKHYEQYFGPGTRLTVT.

The chain recombines TRBV29-1 with TRBJ1-5; a weak D match, TRBD1 (5 bases). The CDR3 runs 15 residues. Germline CDR1 is SQVTM and CDR2 is ANQGSEA. The CDR3 spells CRTCDSNLEDQPQHF. Written as DNA, the CDR3 is TGCAGAACCTGCGACAGCAACTTGGAAGATCAGCCCCAGCATTTT.

The chain combines TRBV6-1 with TRBJ1-6; tentative D call: TRBD1 (6 bases). This CDR3 region has 15 residues. Germline V gene lookup returns CDR1 MNHNS and CDR2 SASEGT. V lost 7 bases to trimming and J lost 6 bases, with 16 bases between them. The DNA of the CDR3 is TGTGCCAGCACCGGACAGACCTTTGGTAATTCACCCCTCCACTTT. Protein product: CASTGQTFGNSPLHF.

The rearrangement links TRBV11-2 to TRBJ1-2; no firm D call. Germline loops: CDR1 SGHAT, CDR2 FQNNGV. The CDR3 has 16 amino acids. Between the trimmed V and J ends, which lost 0 bases and 3 bases, there was a span of 14 bases. CDR3 sequence (DNA): TGTGCCAGCAGCTTAGAGGGTAACCTGAGGGACTATGGCTACACCTTC. It encodes CASSLEGNLRDYGYTF.

The chain employs TRBV7-6 and TRBJ2-5; 9 bases map to TRBD2. Trimming cost V 2 bases and J 4 bases; bases outside gene matches: 11. Germline lookup yields CDR1 SGHVS and CDR2 FNYEAQ. There are 17 residues in the CDR3. CDR3: CASSLIKLAGEGETQYF. As DNA, the CDR3 is TGTGCCAGCAGCTTAATCAAGTTAGCGGGAGAGGGAGAGACCCAGTACTTC.

The chain uses TRBV5-1 and TRBJ2-3; perhaps TRBD2 as D (5 bases). The CDR3 runs to 15 residues. V lost 7 bases and J lost 1, with 16 bases in between. Looked up from germline, CDR1 is SGHRS and CDR2 is YFSETQ. This chain's CDR3 is CASLRAVLGTDTQYF. In DNA, the CDR3 is TGCGCCAGCTTGCGAGCGGTTTTAGGCACAGATACGCAGTATTTT.

This sequence joins TRBV5-4 and TRBJ2-1; 9 nucleotides match TRBD1. This CDR3 has 15 amino acids. Germline assignment: CDR1 SGHNT and CDR2 YYREEE (reference sequence). Trimming took 4 bases from V and 7 from J; bases not matched to a gene: 9. Here the CDR3 reads CASSTGTGFFNEQFF. CDR3 nucleotide sequence: TGTGCCAGCAGCACCGGGACAGGGTTCTTTAATGAGCAGTTCTTC.